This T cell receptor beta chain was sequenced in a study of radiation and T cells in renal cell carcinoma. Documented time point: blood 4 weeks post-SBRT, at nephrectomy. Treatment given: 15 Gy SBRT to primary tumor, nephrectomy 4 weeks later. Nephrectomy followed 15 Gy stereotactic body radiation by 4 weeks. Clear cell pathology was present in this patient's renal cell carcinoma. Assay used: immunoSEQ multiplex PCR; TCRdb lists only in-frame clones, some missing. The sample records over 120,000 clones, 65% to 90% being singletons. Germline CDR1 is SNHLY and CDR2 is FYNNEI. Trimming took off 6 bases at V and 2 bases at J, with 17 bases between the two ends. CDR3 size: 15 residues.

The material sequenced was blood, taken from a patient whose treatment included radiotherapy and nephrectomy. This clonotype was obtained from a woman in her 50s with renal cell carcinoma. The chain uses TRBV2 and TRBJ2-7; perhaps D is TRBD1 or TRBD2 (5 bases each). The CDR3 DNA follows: TGTGCCAGCAGAGCCCGGGACCTTGGGCCCTACGAGCAGTACTTC. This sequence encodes CASRARDLGPYEQYF.